A selection of T cell receptor beta chains follows, all from one sample in a study of cytomegalovirus exposure and HLA in healthy donors. Method: immunoSEQ multiplex PCR; TCRdb's copy keeps in-frame clones and lacks some. This repertoire shows 100,000 to 150,000 clones, around 90% found once; its top ten account for 2% to 2.5%. The specimen was PBMCs. The receptors originated from a young woman in good health and CMV-seronegative. Each CDR3 is given with its conserved first and last residue. Fields, in order: CDR3 protein, CDR3 DNA, clone size, J gene, D gene, V gene. A D gene is named only where the DNA matches it firmly. Clone sizes are given selectively: once, few, many, or a class where the clone is expanded.

CDR3 protein: CASSRRGAYNEQFF; CDR3 DNA: TGTGCCAGCAGTCGCCGCGGAGCGTACAATGAGCAGTTCTTC; clone size: -; J gene: TRBJ2-1; D gene: -; V gene: TRBV27
CDR3 protein: CASSRDRGPNEQYF; CDR3 DNA: TGTGCCAGCAGCCGGGACAGGGGGCCTAACGAGCAGTACTTC; clone size: -; J gene: TRBJ2-7; D gene: TRBD1; V gene: TRBV6-1
CDR3 protein: CASSLTSGVYNEQFF; CDR3 DNA: TGTGCCAGCAGCTTAACGAGCGGGGTATACAATGAGCAGTTCTTC; clone size: -; J gene: TRBJ2-1; D gene: TRBD2; V gene: TRBV7-3
CDR3 protein: CASSVPGQGIGPYQETQYF; CDR3 DNA: TGCGCCAGCAGTGTCCCGGGACAGGGAATTGGACCATACCAAGAGACCCAGTACTTC; clone size: -; J gene: TRBJ2-5; D gene: TRBD1; V gene: TRBV10-1
CDR3 protein: CASSLGTGIGYNEQFF; CDR3 DNA: TGTGCCAGCAGCTTAGGGACAGGGATTGGCTACAATGAGCAGTTCTTC; clone size: -; J gene: TRBJ2-1; D gene: TRBD1; V gene: TRBV11-2
CDR3 protein: CSVEDGGLAGVYGETQYF; CDR3 DNA: TGCAGCGTTGAAGACGGAGGACTAGCGGGAGTCTATGGCGAGACCCAGTACTTC; clone size: -; J gene: TRBJ2-5; D gene: TRBD2; V gene: TRBV29-1
CDR3 protein: CASKPILSPGEQYF; CDR3 DNA: TGTGCCAGCAAACCCATCCTGAGCCCTGGCGAGCAGTACTTC; clone size: -; J gene: TRBJ2-7; D gene: -; V gene: TRBV27
CDR3 protein: CASKQGPRYGYTF; CDR3 DNA: TGCGCCAGCAAACAGGGACCAAGGTATGGCTACACCTTC; clone size: many; J gene: TRBJ1-2; D gene: -; V gene: TRBV5-1
CDR3 protein: CASSLNPTPNTEAFF; CDR3 DNA: TGTGCCAGCAGCTTAAATCCTACGCCTAACACTGAAGCTTTCTTT; clone size: -; J gene: TRBJ1-1; D gene: -; V gene: TRBV7-3
CDR3 protein: CASSLTGDRGYTF; CDR3 DNA: TGTGCCAGCAGCTTAACAGGGGACAGGGGCTACACCTTC; clone size: -; J gene: TRBJ1-2; D gene: TRBD1; V gene: TRBV5-4